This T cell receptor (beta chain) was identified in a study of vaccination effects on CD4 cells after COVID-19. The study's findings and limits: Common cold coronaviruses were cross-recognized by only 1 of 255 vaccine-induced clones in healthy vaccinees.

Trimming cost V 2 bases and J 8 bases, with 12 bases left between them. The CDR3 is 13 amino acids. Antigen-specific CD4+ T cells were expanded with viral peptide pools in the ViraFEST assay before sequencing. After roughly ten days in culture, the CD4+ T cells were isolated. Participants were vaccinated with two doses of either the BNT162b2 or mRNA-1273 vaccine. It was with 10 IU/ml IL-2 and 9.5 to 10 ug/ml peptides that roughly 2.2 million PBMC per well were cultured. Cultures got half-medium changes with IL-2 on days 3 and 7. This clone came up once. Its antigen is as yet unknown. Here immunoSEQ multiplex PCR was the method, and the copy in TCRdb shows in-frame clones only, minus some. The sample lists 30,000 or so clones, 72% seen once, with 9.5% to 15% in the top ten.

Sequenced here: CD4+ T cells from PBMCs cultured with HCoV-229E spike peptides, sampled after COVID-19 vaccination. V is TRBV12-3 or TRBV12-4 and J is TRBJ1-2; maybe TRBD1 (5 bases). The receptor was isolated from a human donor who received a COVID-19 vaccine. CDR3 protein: CASSLSIHRGYTF. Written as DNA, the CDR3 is TGTGCCAGCAGTTTAAGTATTCACAGGGGCTACACCTTC.